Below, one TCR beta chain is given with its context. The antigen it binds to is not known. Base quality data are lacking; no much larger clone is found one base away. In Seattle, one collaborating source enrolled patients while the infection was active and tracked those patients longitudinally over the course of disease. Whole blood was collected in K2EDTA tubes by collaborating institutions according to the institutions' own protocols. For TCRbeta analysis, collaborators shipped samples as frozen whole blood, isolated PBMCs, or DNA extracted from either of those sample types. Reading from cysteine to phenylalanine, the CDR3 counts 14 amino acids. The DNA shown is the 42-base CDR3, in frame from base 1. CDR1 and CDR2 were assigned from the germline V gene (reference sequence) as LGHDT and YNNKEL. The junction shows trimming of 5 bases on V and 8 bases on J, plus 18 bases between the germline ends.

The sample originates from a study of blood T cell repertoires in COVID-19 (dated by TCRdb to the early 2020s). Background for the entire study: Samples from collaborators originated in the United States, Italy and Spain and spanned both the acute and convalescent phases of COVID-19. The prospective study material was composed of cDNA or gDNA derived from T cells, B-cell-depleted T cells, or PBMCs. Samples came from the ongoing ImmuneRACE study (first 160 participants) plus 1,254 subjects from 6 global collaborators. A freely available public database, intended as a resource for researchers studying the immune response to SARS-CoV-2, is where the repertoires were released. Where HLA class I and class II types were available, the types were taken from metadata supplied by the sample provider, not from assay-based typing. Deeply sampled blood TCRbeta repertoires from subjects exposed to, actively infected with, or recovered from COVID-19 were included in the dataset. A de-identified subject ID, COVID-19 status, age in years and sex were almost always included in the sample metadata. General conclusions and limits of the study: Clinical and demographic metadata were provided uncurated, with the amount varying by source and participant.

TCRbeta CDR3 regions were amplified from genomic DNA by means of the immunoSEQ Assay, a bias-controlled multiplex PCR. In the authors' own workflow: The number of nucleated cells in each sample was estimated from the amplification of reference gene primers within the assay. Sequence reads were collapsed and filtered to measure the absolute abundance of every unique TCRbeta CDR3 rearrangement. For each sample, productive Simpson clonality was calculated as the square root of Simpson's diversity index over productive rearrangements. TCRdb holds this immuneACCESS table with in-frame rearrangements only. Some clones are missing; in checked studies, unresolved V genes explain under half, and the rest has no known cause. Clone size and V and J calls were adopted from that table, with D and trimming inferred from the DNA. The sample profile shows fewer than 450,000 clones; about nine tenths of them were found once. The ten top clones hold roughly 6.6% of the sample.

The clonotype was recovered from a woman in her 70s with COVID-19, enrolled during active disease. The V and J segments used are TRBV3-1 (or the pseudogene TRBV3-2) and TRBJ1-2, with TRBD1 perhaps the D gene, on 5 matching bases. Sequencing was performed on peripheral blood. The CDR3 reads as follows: CASSAGHAVRGYTF. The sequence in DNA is TGTGCCAGCAGCGCAGGACACGCCGTCCGAGGCTACACCTTC.